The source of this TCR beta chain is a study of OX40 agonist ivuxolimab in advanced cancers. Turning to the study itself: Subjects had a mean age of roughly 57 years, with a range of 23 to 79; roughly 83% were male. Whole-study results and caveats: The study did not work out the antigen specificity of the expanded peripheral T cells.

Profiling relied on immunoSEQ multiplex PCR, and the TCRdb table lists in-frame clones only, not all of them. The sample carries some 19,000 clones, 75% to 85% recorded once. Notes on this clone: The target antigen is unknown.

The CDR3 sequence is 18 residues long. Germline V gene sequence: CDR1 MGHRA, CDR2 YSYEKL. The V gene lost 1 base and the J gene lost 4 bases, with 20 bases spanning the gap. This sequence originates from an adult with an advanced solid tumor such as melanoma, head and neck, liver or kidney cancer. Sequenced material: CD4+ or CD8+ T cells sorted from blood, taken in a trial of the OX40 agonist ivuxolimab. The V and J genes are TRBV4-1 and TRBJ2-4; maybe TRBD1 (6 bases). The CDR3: CASSQGLQGPRTKNIQYF. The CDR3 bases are TGCGCCAGCAGCCAAGGCCTGCAGGGGCCCAGGACAAAAAACATTCAGTACTTC.